A selection of T cell receptor beta chains follows, all from one sample in a study of a mutant IDH1 vaccine in newly diagnosed glioma. These TCRs' antigens remain unknown. TCRdb's copy holds only in-frame clones and misses some; the assay was immunoSEQ multiplex PCR. This table has approximately 81,000 clones, 85% appearing once. Sequenced here: PBMCs, sampled from a glioma patient whose treatment included an IDH1 peptide vaccine. The receptors were gathered from a man aged 25-45 years with glioma. Some clones in this sample may be carry-over from other donors' samples. The CDR3 runs from the conserved cysteine through the conserved F or W. The D gene is left open where the match is weak. For some rows the clone size is stated as once, few or many, or as a class when expanded; others skip it.

j_call | v_call | d_call | clone_size | cdr3_aa | cdr3_nt
TRBJ1-5 | TRBV6-5 | . | few | CASSETPGDQPQHF | TGTGCCAGCAGCGAGACGCCGGGGGATCAGCCCCAGCATTTT
TRBJ1-2 | TRBV10-3 | . | . | CAIGTHNYGYTF | TGTGCCATAGGGACGCATAACTATGGCTACACCTTC
TRBJ1-5 | TRBV2 | . | . | CASSESGPREPQHF | TGTGCCAGCAGTGAATCGGGGCCCCGCGAGCCCCAGCATTTT
TRBJ2-1 | TRBV6-5 | . | . | CASSFGGLYYNEQFF | TGTGCCAGCAGTTTTGGAGGACTATACTACAATGAGCAGTTCTTC
TRBJ2-7 | TRBV5-4 | TRBD1 | . | CASSGGGQGTYEQYF | TGTGCCAGCAGCGGCGGGGGACAGGGAACCTACGAGCAGTACTTC
TRBJ1-3 | TRBV7-2 | . | . | CASSLDPSGNTIYF | TGTGCCAGCAGCCTCGACCCCTCTGGAAACACCATATATTTT
TRBJ2-2 | TRBV11-1 | . | . | CASRLTGTGELFF | TGTGCCAGCAGGCTTACGGGTACCGGGGAGCTGTTTTTT
TRBJ1-2 | TRBV4-1 | TRBD1 | . | CASSQGPTGGIVYGYTF | TGCGCCAGCAGCCAAGGTCCGACAGGGGGAATTGTCTATGGCTACACCTTC
TRBJ1-1 | TRBV18 | . | . | CASSPRGGSTNTEAFF | TGTGCCAGCTCACCAAGGGGAGGGAGCACCAACACTGAAGCTTTCTTT
TRBJ2-3 | TRBV5-4 | . | . | CASSPGTITDTQYF | TGTGCCAGCAGCCCCGGGACAATCACAGATACGCAGTATTTT
TRBJ1-1 | TRBV5-1 | . | . | CASSSAVNTEAFF | TGCGCCAGCAGCTCAGCAGTGAACACTGAAGCTTTCTTT
TRBJ1-1 | TRBV6-1 | . | . | CASSELQASGAEAFF | TGTGCCAGCAGTGAATTGCAGGCCTCGGGGGCTGAAGCTTTCTTT
TRBJ2-5 | TRBV7-8 | TRBD1 | . | CASSPGTGATQYF | TGTGCCAGCAGCCCTGGGACAGGGGCGACCCAGTACTTC
TRBJ1-1 | TRBV30 | . | few | CAWSGLRAFF | TGTGCCTGGAGTGGGTTGCGGGCTTTCTTT
TRBJ2-3 | TRBV5-1 | . | once | CASSSRTADTQYF | TGCGCCAGCAGCTCCCGGACGGCCGATACGCAGTATTTT
TRBJ1-2 | TRBV28 | . | . | CASEGTGIYGYTF | TGTGCCAGCGAAGGGACTGGAATCTATGGCTACACCTTC
TRBJ1-5 | TRBV19 | TRBD1 | . | CASSIGQGANPQPQHF | TGTGCCAGTAGTATAGGGCAGGGGGCGAATCCTCAGCCCCAGCATTTT